This T cell receptor beta chain was captured in a study of T cell responses to AZD1222 COVID-19 vaccine. The study, taken as a whole, reports: Baseline antibody screening turned up just six or seven seropositive AZD1222 recipients. Donors were largely white British and mainly female; clonal diversity was possibly underestimated.

With regard to this clone: No antigen is known for it.

Measured with immunoSEQ multiplex PCR; TCRdb has only the in-frame clones, and not every one. The data show 80,000 to 100,000 clones, with around nine tenths seen just once and around 5% held by the top ten. Trimming left V 0 bases short and J 8 bases short, with 10 bases between. Germline-derived CDR1 and CDR2 are MNHEY and SVGEGT. The CDR3 consists of 13 residues. The starting material was peripheral blood, obtained 28 days after the second AZD1222 dose. V gene TRBV6-2 or TRBV6-3 combines with J gene TRBJ1-2; D remains ambiguous. The clonotype comes from an adult who received the AZD1222 COVID-19 vaccine. The CDR3 region has the DNA TGTGCCAGCAGTTACTCGCGAGGGAGAGGCTACACCTTC. This codes for CASSYSRGRGYTF.